This T cell receptor (beta chain) comes out of a study of blood T cell repertoires in COVID-19. Study in general: PBMCs, B-cell-depleted T cells, or T cells were the source of the cDNA or gDNA that made up the material.

Authors' processing steps: Amplified reference gene primers provided the basis for estimating nucleated cell counts. The data were produced by immunoSEQ multiplex PCR, yet TCRdb's version contains in-frame clones alone and is incomplete. V and J calls and clone size follow that table, whereas D and trimming were derived from the DNA. The sample yields around 140,000 clones, around 84% seen once. The CDR3 length is 19 residues. Per germline, CDR1 MNHEY and CDR2 SVGEGT. V gave up 0 bases and J gave up 0 bases; unmatched junction bases: 7. Source material: peripheral blood. The receptor was derived from a man aged 25-45 years with COVID-19, enrolled during active disease. V usage is TRBV6-2 or TRBV6-3 and J usage is TRBJ2-6, with 8 bases identical to TRBD1. The CDR3 coding sequence is TGTGCCAGCAGTTACTCTCGACAGGGGACCGCCTCTGGGGCCAACGTCCTGACTTTC. It is translated as CASSYSRQGTASGANVLTF.